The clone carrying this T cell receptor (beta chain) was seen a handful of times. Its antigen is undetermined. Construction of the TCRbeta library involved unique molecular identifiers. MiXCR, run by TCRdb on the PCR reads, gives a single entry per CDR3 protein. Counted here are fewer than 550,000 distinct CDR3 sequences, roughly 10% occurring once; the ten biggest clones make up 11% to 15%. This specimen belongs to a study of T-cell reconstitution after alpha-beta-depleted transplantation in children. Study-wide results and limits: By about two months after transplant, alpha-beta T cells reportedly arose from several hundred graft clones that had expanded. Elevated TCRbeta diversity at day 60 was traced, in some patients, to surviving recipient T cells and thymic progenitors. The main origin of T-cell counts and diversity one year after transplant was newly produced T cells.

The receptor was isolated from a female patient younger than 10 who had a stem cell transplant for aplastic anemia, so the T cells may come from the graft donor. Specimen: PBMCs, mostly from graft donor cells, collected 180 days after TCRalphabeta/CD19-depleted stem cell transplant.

The DNA for the CDR3 is TGTGCCAGCAGTAAATTGGGACAGGGGGCCTCCTACAATGAGCAGTTCTTC. Its protein product is CASSKLGQGASYNEQFF. The rearrangement joins TRBV27 to TRBJ2-1; TRBD1 agrees at 12 bases. This CDR3 has 17 amino acids. V lost 5 bases, J lost 0 bases, and 5 bases stayed unmatched. Germline CDR1 is MNHEY and CDR2 is SMNVEV (reference sequence).